These 5 T cell receptor beta chains were sequenced from one sample in a study of blood T cell repertoires in COVID-19. Here immunoSEQ multiplex PCR was the method, and the copy in TCRdb shows in-frame clones only, minus some. The sample has 200,000 to 300,000 clones, around 89% seen once. Input material: peripheral blood. The receptors derive from a man in his 60s who had recovered from COVID-19.

The V and J genes are TRBV19 and TRBJ2-3; the D gene is possibly TRBD1 (5 bases). CDR1 is LNHDA and CDR2 is SQIVND in the germline V gene (reference sequence). The V end lost 7 bases, the J end lost 4 bases, and 12 bases lay between the germline ends. This CDR3 has 13 amino acids. Here the CDR3 DNA reads TGTGCCAGTAACACAAGGGGTTCAGATACGCAGTATTTT. This sequence encodes CASNTRGSDTQYF.

This CDR3 is CACSWRAGSTGELFF. CDR3 bases: TGTGCCTGTTCCTGGAGGGCAGGGAGTACCGGGGAGCTGTTTTTT. This rearrangement joins TRBV30 to TRBJ2-2; tentatively, D is TRBD2 (6 bases). The V end lost 6 bases, the J end lost 5 bases, and 19 bases lay between the germline ends. The length of the CDR3 is 15 residues. Germline assignment: CDR1 GTSNPN and CDR2 SVGIG (reference sequence).

Only one count was recorded for this clone. The chain uses TRBV7-9 and TRBJ2-7; no reliable D call. V was trimmed by 1 base and J by 11 bases, leaving 12 bases between them. This CDR3 has 12 residues. CDR1 SEHNR and CDR2 FQNEAQ come from the germline V gene (reference sequence). CDR3 sequence: CASSLESTMEYF. The DNA of the CDR3 is TGTGCCAGCAGCTTAGAATCCACAATGGAGTACTTC.

The chain recombines TRBV15 with TRBJ2-2, with D possibly being TRBD1 (6 bases). This CDR3 is built from 17 residues. CDR1 and CDR2 (germline): LNHNV, YYDKDF (reference sequence). Trimming removed 0 bases from V and 0 bases from J, with 11 bases in between. The CDR3 DNA reads TGTGCCACCAGCAGAGACCTAGGGACACCGAACACCGGGGAGCTGTTTTTT. The encoded protein is CATSRDLGTPNTGELFF.

The chain has TRBV3-1 (or the pseudogene TRBV3-2) and TRBJ2-5; 13 bases are shared with TRBD2. CDR1 is LGHDT, CDR2 YNNKEL, per germline (reference sequence). With V trimmed by 7 bases and J by 5 bases, 4 bases remained unmatched. The CDR3 covers 14 residues. This CDR3 reads CASKTTSGGETQYF. DNA of the CDR3: TGTGCCAGCAAAACGACTAGCGGGGGGGAGACCCAGTACTTC.